These 31 T cell receptor beta chains came from one sample sequenced in a study of graft-versus-host responses after intestinal transplantation. For these receptors, no antigen is known. Only in-frame clones appear in the TCRdb table, and some are missing; sequencing was by immunoSEQ multiplex PCR. The table lists about 88,000 clones, around 93% of them singletons. The starting material was unstimulated CD4+ T cells sorted from spleen or lymph node cells, obtained before transplant. The receptors originated from a human donor who was the organ donor for an intestinal transplant.

The rearrangement links TRBV25-1 to TRBJ2-7, with D possibly TRBD2 on 5 matching bases. V was pared by 6 bases and J by 10 bases, with 13 bases between. In germline, CDR1 is MGHDK, CDR2 SYGVNS. CDR3 size: 11 residues. CDR3 bases: TGTGCCAGCAGCGAAGTGGGAGATCAGTACTTC. Protein product: CASSEVGDQYF.

The genes are TRBV5-1 and TRBJ2-7; D might be TRBD2 (5 bases). The J call may be incorrect, as the DNA end agrees better with TRBJ2-1. Germline values: CDR1 SGHRS, CDR2 YFSETQ. CDR3 length: 14 residues. Written as DNA, the CDR3 is TGCGCCAGCAGCTTCGGAAGGGAGCACAATGAGCAGTTCTTC. The encoded protein is CASSFGREHNEQFF.

This rearrangement joins TRBV5-1 to TRBJ2-3; 8 nucleotides align to TRBD2. This CDR3 is 15 amino acids long. The J segment lost 2 bases and the V segment lost 4 bases, leaving 6 bases of the junction unmatched. Germline assignment: CDR1 SGHRS and CDR2 YFSETQ. For the CDR3, the DNA is TGCGCCAGCAGCCTCAGGACTAGCACCACAGATACGCAGTATTTT. Protein: CASSLRTSTTDTQYF.

The V gene is TRBV11-2, the J gene TRBJ2-2, with 9 bases fitting TRBD1. J was trimmed by 6 bases and V by 3 bases; bases with no gene match: 8. The CDR3 runs to 16 residues. The germline CDR1 and CDR2 sequences are SGHAT and FQNNGV. In DNA, the CDR3 is TGTGCCAGCAGCTTTATCTGGGGACAGGGACCCGGGGAGCTGTTTTTT. As protein: CASSFIWGQGPGELFF.

The chain joins TRBV5-1 to TRBJ1-2; D ambiguous. CDR1 and CDR2 (germline): SGHRS, YFSETQ. The CDR3 spans 13 residues. The germline V and J ends were trimmed by 1 base and 2 bases, with 6 bases remaining between them. The CDR3 spells CASSLTENYGYTF. The CDR3 DNA reads TGCGCCAGCAGCTTGACAGAAAACTATGGCTACACCTTC.

This chain uses TRBV9 with TRBJ2-3, with 7 bases lining up with TRBD2. Germline assignment: CDR1 SGDLS and CDR2 YYNGEE. V shed 1 base and J 4 bases; nucleotides not matched to a gene: 9. CDR3 size: 16 residues. CDR3 coding DNA: TGTGCCAGCAGCGTAAGAAGCGGGACTTTCCCAGATACGCAGTATTTT. This sequence encodes CASSVRSGTFPDTQYF.

This clone showed up just once. The chain joins TRBV7-9 to TRBJ1-1; a weak D match, TRBD1 (5 bases). CDR3 length: 14 amino acids. Germline V CDR1 and CDR2: SEHNR, FQNEAQ (reference sequence). Trimming removed 2 bases at V and 2 bases at J, with 9 bases between. The CDR3 is CASSLMGGNTEAFF. CDR3 sequence (DNA): TGTGCCAGCAGCTTAATGGGGGGAAACACTGAAGCTTTCTTT.

This clone was recorded only once. The rearrangement joins TRBV10-3 to TRBJ1-5, with 7 bases identical to TRBD1. CDR3 size: 13 residues. The germline V gene encodes CDR1 ENHRY and CDR2 SYGVKD. The V gene end was trimmed by 6 bases and the J gene end by 1 base; junction bases not matched to a gene: 0. This CDR3 reads CAIRQGSNQPQHF. CDR3 nucleotides: TGTGCCATCAGACAGGGGAGCAATCAGCCCCAGCATTTT.

The chain carries TRBV19 and TRBJ2-5, with 13 positions matching TRBD2. This CDR3 has 15 residues. Germline V gene sequence: CDR1 LNHDA, CDR2 SQIVND (reference sequence). Unmatched junction bases numbered 3, after V lost 3 bases and J lost 5 bases. DNA of the CDR3: TGTGCCAGTAGTATCGGACTAGCGGGAGAGGAGACCCAGTACTTC. Its translation: CASSIGLAGEETQYF. Full variable domain (remainder filled in from reference TRBV19 and TRBJ2-5): DGGITQSPKYLFRKEGQNVTLSCEQNLNHDAMYWYRQDPGQGLRLIYYSQIVNDFQKGDIAEGYSVSREKKESFPLTVTSAQKNPTAFYLCASSIGLAGEETQYFGPGTRLLVL.

This chain links TRBV11-2 with TRBJ2-1; 10 positions match TRBD2. CDR1 and CDR2 (germline): SGHAT, FQNNGV. Losses at the gene ends were 4 bases for V and 5 bases for J; bases not matched to a gene: 11. This CDR3 is 17 amino acids long. The CDR3: CASSSSGGVLINNEQFF. For the CDR3, the DNA is TGTGCCAGCAGCTCGAGCGGGGGGGTGCTAATAAACAATGAGCAGTTCTTC. The variable domain in full, completed from reference TRBV11-2 and TRBJ2-1, reads EAGVAQSPRYKIIEKRQSVAFWCNPISGHATLYWYQQILGQGPKLLIQFQNNGVVDDSQLPKDRFSAERLKGVDSTLKIQPAKLEDSAVYLCASSSSGGVLINNEQFFGPGTRLTVL.

This CDR3 is CASKGLAGYNEQFF. CDR3 nucleotides: TGTGCCAGCAAGGGACTAGCGGGGTACAATGAGCAGTTCTTC. The chain couples TRBV6-5 to TRBJ2-1; 13 nucleotides agree with TRBD2. This CDR3 contains 14 residues. The junction had 1 base not matched to a gene; V was cut back by 7 bases and J by 4 bases. Germline V gives CDR1 MNHEY, CDR2 SVGAGI.

The rearrangement uses TRBV6-1 and TRBJ1-4, with 7 bases identical to TRBD1. The germline V gene encodes CDR1 MNHNS and CDR2 SASEGT. The CDR3 consists of 13 residues. The V and J ends lost 5 bases and 10 bases, in that order; junction bases with no gene match: 7. The CDR3 protein is CASSWDSRLKLFF. The CDR3 DNA reads TGTGCCAGCAGTTGGGACAGCAGGTTAAAACTGTTTTTT.

This clone was seen only once. The chain carries TRBV5-1 and TRBJ1-4; tentative D call: TRBD1 (5 bases). Germline CDR1 is SGHRS and CDR2 is YFSETQ. V was clipped by 0 bases and J by 2 bases, with 11 bases between them. This CDR3 comprises 16 residues. This CDR3 reads CASSLGPRGTNEKLFF. CDR3 bases: TGCGCCAGCAGCTTGGGACCGCGGGGGACTAATGAAAAACTGTTTTTT.

The chain employs TRBV7-6 and TRBJ1-1; D may be TRBD1 (6 bases). CDR1 SGHVS and CDR2 FNYEAQ come from the germline V gene. The V end lost 6 bases, the J end lost 0 bases, and 11 bases lay between the germline ends. This CDR3 has 14 residues. Written as DNA, the CDR3 is TGTGCCAGCAGGTCAGGGGACATGAACACTGAAGCTTTCTTT. This encodes CASRSGDMNTEAFF. Full variable domain (missing parts from reference TRBV7-6 and TRBJ1-1): GAGVSQSPRYKVTKRGQDVALRCDPISGHVSLYWYRQALGQGPEFLTYFNYEAQQDKSGLPNDRFSAERPEGSISTLTIQRTEQRDSAMYRCASRSGDMNTEAFFGQGTRLTVV.

Turning to this clone: The sample holds other DNA sequences that translate to the same CDR3. This sequence joins TRBV5-1 and TRBJ2-1, with TRBD2 matching over 11 bases. The CDR3 runs to 15 residues. The germline CDR1 and CDR2 sequences are SGHRS and YFSETQ. The J segment lost 6 bases and the V segment lost 3 bases, leaving 5 bases of the junction unmatched. CDR3 amino acids: CASSSLGLAGNEQFF. CDR3 DNA sequence: TGCGCCAGCAGCTCGCTAGGACTAGCGGGCAATGAGCAGTTCTTC.

The V call is TRBV5-1, the J call TRBJ2-7; TRBD1 might be the D (6 bases). Germline CDR1 and CDR2: SGHRS and YFSETQ. The CDR3 has 13 residues. Trimming pared 3 bases from V and 2 bases from J, leaving 9 bases between. CDR3 in DNA: TGCGCCAGCAGCTACACAGGGACCTACGAGCAGTACTTC. It encodes CASSYTGTYEQYF.

This clone was seen once. The chain carries TRBV19 and TRBJ2-7, with D perhaps matching TRBD1 (6 bases). This CDR3 contains 17 residues. The V gene's germline CDR1 is LNHDA and CDR2 SQIVND (reference sequence). Trimming cost V 4 bases and J 0 bases, with 19 bases left between them. In nucleotides, the CDR3 is TGTGCCAGTAGTACCACGACTTCGGGACAAAGCTCCTACGAGCAGTACTTC. Its protein product is CASSTTTSGQSSYEQYF.

This clone was detected only once. The chain joins TRBV7-9 to TRBJ1-5, with D possibly matching TRBD1 (6 bases). In germline, CDR1 is SEHNR, CDR2 FQNEAQ (reference sequence). The CDR3 contains 14 residues. V was pared by 4 bases and J by 5 bases, with 12 bases between. The CDR3: CASSSGDIYQPQHF. CDR3 DNA: TGTGCCAGCAGCTCAGGGGACATTTATCAGCCCCAGCATTTT.

The V call is TRBV6-6, the J call TRBJ2-2; 8 bases are shared with TRBD1. After removal of 6 bases from V and 1 base from J, the junction contained 1 base not matched to a gene. The CDR3 runs 14 residues. Germline V gene lookup returns CDR1 MNHNY and CDR2 SVGAGI (reference sequence). The CDR3 coding sequence is TGTGCCAGCAGCGACAGGGGGAACACCGGGGAGCTGTTTTTT. The encoded protein is CASSDRGNTGELFF.

V and J are TRBV25-1 and TRBJ1-6; D is perhaps TRBD1 (5 bases). The germline CDR1 and CDR2 sequences are MGHDK and SYGVNS. The CDR3 spans 15 residues. Trimming pared 4 bases from V and 7 bases from J, leaving 14 bases between. The CDR3 spells CASSATTGSNSPLHF. The DNA for the CDR3 is TGTGCCAGCAGTGCAACCACAGGTAGCAATTCACCCCTCCACTTT.

This chain connects TRBV4-2 to TRBJ2-1; TRBD2 matches 9 bases. The CDR3 has 17 residues. J lost 3 bases, V lost 5 bases, and 11 bases had no gene match. Germline loops: CDR1 LGHNA, CDR2 YNFKEQ. The CDR3 loop reads CASSVPSGVGNYNEQFF. The CDR3 region has the DNA TGTGCCAGCAGCGTACCTAGCGGGGTCGGAAACTACAATGAGCAGTTCTTC.

The chain links TRBV27 to TRBJ2-7; D possibly corresponds to TRBD1 (7 bases). V lost 6 bases to trimming and J lost 0 bases, with 15 bases between them. This CDR3 is built from 15 residues. From germline, CDR1 is MNHEY and CDR2 SMNVEV (reference sequence). The CDR3 DNA reads TGTGCCAGCAGGCCCCAGGGGGGCTTCTCCTACGAGCAGTACTTC. It encodes CASRPQGGFSYEQYF.

Comments on this clone: The sample carries other DNA sequences with the same CDR3. V gene TRBV10-3 combines with J gene TRBJ2-1; 9 bases match TRBD2. The germline CDR1 and CDR2 sequences are ENHRY and SYGVKD. The V and J ends lost 2 bases and 7 bases, in that order; junction bases with no gene match: 6. The CDR3 totals 15 residues. The CDR3 DNA sequence: TGTGCCATCAGTGAGCGGTTAGCGGGGGATAATGAGCAGTTCTTC. This translates into CAISERLAGDNEQFF.

The chain joins TRBV11-2 to TRBJ2-7; a possible D gene is TRBD2 (6 bases). Trimming took 4 bases from V and 7 from J, leaving 17 bases between them. Germline V lookup: CDR1 SGHAT, CDR2 FQNNGV. CDR3 size: 14 residues. CDR3 in amino acids: CASSSLSNSGEQYF. The CDR3 DNA is TGTGCCAGCAGCTCGTTATCGAATAGCGGTGAGCAGTACTTC.

The chain uses TRBV7-2 and TRBJ2-1; 9 bases are shared with TRBD2. The CDR3 sequence is 16 residues long. CDR1 and CDR2 (germline): SGHTA, FQGNSA. J was trimmed by 0 bases and V by 1 base; bases with no gene match: 1. DNA for the CDR3: TGTGCCAGCAGCTTAGTAGCGGGGGCCTCCTACAATGAGCAGTTCTTC. Translated, it gives CASSLVAGASYNEQFF. Full variable domain (remainder filled in from reference TRBV7-2 and TRBJ2-1): GAGVSQSPSNKVTEKGKDVELRCDPISGHTALYWYRQSLGQGLEFLIYFQGNSAPDKSGLPSDRFSAERTGGSVSTLTIQRTQQEDSAVYLCASSLVAGASYNEQFFGPGTRLTVL.

This chain connects TRBV28 to TRBJ2-1; 7 bases match TRBD2. This CDR3 is 16 amino acids long. Germline values: CDR1 MDHEN, CDR2 SYDVKM. With 4 bases clipped from V and 3 bases from J, the junction kept 9 bases outside the gene matches. CDR3 amino acids: CASSSATSNFYNEQFF. The CDR3 nucleotides are TGTGCCAGCAGTTCCGCGACTAGCAACTTCTACAATGAGCAGTTCTTC.

This clone was picked up one time. This chain links TRBV7-3 with TRBJ2-5, with 9 positions matching TRBD2. CDR3 length equals 14 residues. Losses at the gene ends were 5 bases for V and 2 bases for J; bases not matched to a gene: 3. The germline gives CDR1 SGHTA, CDR2 FQGTGA. The DNA of the CDR3 is TGTGCCAGCAGCGTTAGCGGGGGACAAGAGACCCAGTACTTC. Translated, it gives CASSVSGGQETQYF.

The V and J genes are TRBV2 and TRBJ1-2; TRBD1 aligns across 7 bases. Germline CDR1 SNHLY, CDR2 FYNNEI. Unmatched junction bases numbered 10, after V lost 8 bases and J lost 1 base. The CDR3 extends over 15 amino acids. The CDR3 DNA reads as TGTGCCAGCCGCCGGGACAGTGGCGTTAACTATGGCTACACCTTC. Protein: CASRRDSGVNYGYTF.

V gene TRBV5-4 combines with J gene TRBJ1-1; D remains unclear. Trimming pared 1 base from V and 1 base from J, leaving 8 bases between. The CDR3 length is 14 residues. The germline gives CDR1 SGHNT, CDR2 YYREEE (reference sequence). The CDR3 DNA reads as TGTGCCAGCAGCTTGACAGTCCGGAACACTGAAGCTTTCTTT. This sequence encodes CASSLTVRNTEAFF.

The chain has TRBV28 and TRBJ1-1, with D unresolved. Trimming took 5 bases from V and 10 from J, leaving 20 bases between them. This CDR3 spans 14 amino acids. CDR1 is MDHEN and CDR2 is SYDVKM in the germline V gene. Written as DNA, the CDR3 is TGTGCCAGCAGTCTCCCCCCGGAGAAAAACGGAGCTTTCTTT. Protein: CASSLPPEKNGAFF.

The V and J genes are TRBV4-2 and TRBJ2-4, with TRBD2 matching 8 bases. V lost 4 bases, J lost 8 bases, and 7 bases stayed unmatched. The germline CDR1 and CDR2 sequences are LGHNA and YNFKEQ. CDR3 length equals 14 residues. The chain's CDR3 is CASSPSGSGYIQYF. CDR3 nucleotide sequence: TGTGCCAGCAGCCCAAGCGGGAGTGGATACATTCAGTACTTC.